Listed below are T cell receptor beta chains from one sample, sequenced in a study of blood T cell repertoires in COVID-19. Clones were read by immunoSEQ multiplex PCR, and TCRdb kept only the in-frame ones, dropping some. The repertoire has about 130,000 clones, approximately 86% of them found once; the top ten carry about 2.3%. The sample consisted of PBMCs or T cells enriched from blood (not recorded which). These receptors were collected from a woman aged 50 to 65 who had recovered from COVID-19. Each CDR3 is given with its conserved first and last residue. The D gene is left open where the match is weak. Size is omitted from some rows. Given values are once, few, many or a class for expanded clones.

CDR3 DNA: TGTGCCAGCAGCCATACGCGGGGGGCTAACTATGGCTACACCTTC
CDR3 protein: CASSHTRGANYGYTF
D gene: .
J gene: TRBJ1-2
V gene: TRBV9
clone size: .

CDR3 DNA: TGTGCCAGCAGCCCCGACCCCCCCGGGGTAACTGAAGCTTTCTTT
CDR3 protein: CASSPDPPGVTEAFF
D gene: .
J gene: TRBJ1-1
V gene: TRBV7-9
clone size: .

CDR3 DNA: TGCGCCAGCAGCTTGAATCAGGTGGCAGATACGCAGTATTTT
CDR3 protein: CASSLNQVADTQYF
D gene: .
J gene: TRBJ2-3
V gene: TRBV5-1
clone size: .

CDR3 DNA: TGTGCCAGCAGCCCCGCCGGGAACGAGCAGTACTTC
CDR3 protein: CASSPAGNEQYF
D gene: .
J gene: TRBJ2-7
V gene: TRBV7-3
clone size: .

CDR3 DNA: TGTGCCAGCAGCCAAGTAGCAGAGTACGAGCAGTACTTC
CDR3 protein: CASSQVAEYEQYF
D gene: .
J gene: TRBJ2-7
V gene: TRBV3-1/TRBV3-2
clone size: once

CDR3 DNA: TGTGCCAGCAGCCAAGCTGCAGGTACCTATGGCTACACCTTC
CDR3 protein: CASSQAAGTYGYTF
D gene: .
J gene: TRBJ1-2
V gene: TRBV3-1/TRBV3-2
clone size: .

CDR3 DNA: TGTGCCAGTTTGACACCCGACTCTGGGGCCAACGTCCTGACTTTC
CDR3 protein: CASLTPDSGANVLTF
D gene: .
J gene: TRBJ2-6
V gene: TRBV19
clone size: .

CDR3 DNA: TGTGCCAGCAGTGAAGCCAGGGGTTCACCCCTCCACTTT
CDR3 protein: CASSEARGSPLHF
D gene: .
J gene: TRBJ1-6
V gene: TRBV6-1
clone size: .

CDR3 DNA: TGCGCCAGCAGCCAAGATATACCTAGCGGGGGGGCTCGGGAGCAGTACTTC
CDR3 protein: CASSQDIPSGGAREQYF
D gene: TRBD2
J gene: TRBJ2-7
V gene: TRBV4-3
clone size: .

CDR3 DNA: TGTGCCAGCAGCGTAGGAAGGGGGTCGACCTACAATGAGCAGTTCTTC
CDR3 protein: CASSVGRGSTYNEQFF
D gene: .
J gene: TRBJ2-1
V gene: TRBV9
clone size: .

CDR3 DNA: TGCGCCAGCAACACAGGGGGCATCACTGAAGCTTTCTTT
CDR3 protein: CASNTGGITEAFF
D gene: TRBD1
J gene: TRBJ1-1
V gene: TRBV5-1
clone size: once

CDR3 DNA: TGTGCCAGCAGCTTGGATGGCGGGCCGGCAGATACGCAGTATTTT
CDR3 protein: CASSLDGGPADTQYF
D gene: .
J gene: TRBJ2-3
V gene: TRBV5-5
clone size: .

CDR3 DNA: TGTGCCAGCGGGAGACAGGGCAACCGCTACGAGCAGTACTTC
CDR3 protein: CASGRQGNRYEQYF
D gene: TRBD1
J gene: TRBJ2-7
V gene: TRBV7-9
clone size: .

CDR3 DNA: TGTGCCAGCACCTTCGGGTCTCCGGGGGAGCAGTACTTC
CDR3 protein: CASTFGSPGEQYF
D gene: .
J gene: TRBJ2-7
V gene: TRBV12-3/TRBV12-4
clone size: .

CDR3 DNA: TGCGCCAGCAGCAACACAGGGGGGGGTGTAGATGAGCAGTTCTTC
CDR3 protein: CASSNTGGGVDEQFF
D gene: .
J gene: TRBJ2-1
V gene: TRBV4-1
clone size: .

CDR3 DNA: TGTGCCACCAGTGATCCGGGGGGGCAAGAAGAGACCCAGTACTTC
CDR3 protein: CATSDPGGQEETQYF
D gene: TRBD2
J gene: TRBJ2-5
V gene: TRBV24-1
clone size: .

CDR3 DNA: TGTGCCAGCAGCTTAGTGACAGGACCGAACACCGGGGAGCTGTTTTTT
CDR3 protein: CASSLVTGPNTGELFF
D gene: .
J gene: TRBJ2-2
V gene: TRBV11-2
clone size: once

CDR3 DNA: TGCGCCAGCAGCCAAGTACCTTGGCGGGCGATGACGAACACCGGGGAGCTGTTTTTT
CDR3 protein: CASSQVPWRAMTNTGELFF
D gene: .
J gene: TRBJ2-2
V gene: TRBV4-1
clone size: few

CDR3 DNA: TGTGCCAGCAGTCCGAGGGGACATAACTATGGCTACACCTTC
CDR3 protein: CASSPRGHNYGYTF
D gene: .
J gene: TRBJ1-2
V gene: TRBV27
clone size: once

CDR3 DNA: TGTGCCAGCAGCCCCGACATGGCGGGATGGAGGTTAGAGACCCAGTACTTC
CDR3 protein: CASSPDMAGWRLETQYF
D gene: .
J gene: TRBJ2-5
V gene: TRBV9
clone size: .

CDR3 DNA: TGTGCCAGTAGCTCCGCATCCGGGACAGTGCACTACGAGCAGTACTTC
CDR3 protein: CASSSASGTVHYEQYF
D gene: TRBD1
J gene: TRBJ2-7
V gene: TRBV19
clone size: .

CDR3 DNA: TGCGCCAGCAGCTTGACGGCAGCGGGGGGACAAGAGACCCAGTACTTC
CDR3 protein: CASSLTAAGGQETQYF
D gene: TRBD2
J gene: TRBJ2-5
V gene: TRBV5-1
clone size: .

CDR3 DNA: TGTGCCAGCTCACTCGGGGACAGGGGGCCCTCACCCCTCCACTTT
CDR3 protein: CASSLGDRGPSPLHF
D gene: TRBD1
J gene: TRBJ1-6
V gene: TRBV18
clone size: .

CDR3 DNA: TGTGCCAGCAGTGAACCTGGTGAGGGCTACACCTTC
CDR3 protein: CASSEPGEGYTF
D gene: .
J gene: TRBJ1-2
V gene: TRBV2
clone size: .

CDR3 DNA: TGTGCCAGCAGCTTCAGCGGGGGGACCCTCCAAGAGACCCAGTACTTC
CDR3 protein: CASSFSGGTLQETQYF
D gene: TRBD2
J gene: TRBJ2-5
V gene: TRBV9
clone size: once

CDR3 DNA: TGTGCCAGCAGTTTGAGGGAGTACACTGAAGCTTTCTTT
CDR3 protein: CASSLREYTEAFF
D gene: .
J gene: TRBJ1-1
V gene: TRBV12-3/TRBV12-4
clone size: .

CDR3 DNA: TGCGCCGTCCACAGCTGTGGCTACACCTTC
CDR3 protein: CAVHSCGYTF
D gene: .
J gene: TRBJ1-2
V gene: TRBV23-1
clone size: .

CDR3 DNA: TGTGCCAGCAGCGCTCTAGCGGGGGTCTCGGAAGAGACCCAGTACTTC
CDR3 protein: CASSALAGVSEETQYF
D gene: TRBD2
J gene: TRBJ2-5
V gene: TRBV5-5
clone size: .

CDR3 DNA: TGTGCCAGTAGCCTACAGGGTGTCAGCCAGCCCCAGCATTTT
CDR3 protein: CASSLQGVSQPQHF
D gene: .
J gene: TRBJ1-5
V gene: TRBV19
clone size: .

CDR3 DNA: TGTGCCAGCAGCCCCCGGGGGGGGGAGTATGGCAATCAGCCCCAGCATTTT
CDR3 protein: CASSPRGGEYGNQPQHF
D gene: .
J gene: TRBJ1-5
V gene: TRBV5-5
clone size: .

CDR3 DNA: TGTGCCAGCAGCGATGGGACAGGCTCTGGAAACACCATATATTTT
CDR3 protein: CASSDGTGSGNTIYF
D gene: TRBD1
J gene: TRBJ1-3
V gene: TRBV9
clone size: .

CDR3 DNA: TGTGCCAGCAGCTCGACAGGGTTCAGCTACGAGCAGTACTTC
CDR3 protein: CASSSTGFSYEQYF
D gene: TRBD1
J gene: TRBJ2-7
V gene: TRBV5-4
clone size: .

CDR3 DNA: TGTGCCAGTAGTATATTAACAGTTGGAAACACCATATATTTT
CDR3 protein: CASSILTVGNTIYF
D gene: .
J gene: TRBJ1-3
V gene: TRBV19
clone size: .

CDR3 DNA: TGCGCCAGCACAACTTCACCGAACACCGGGGAGCTGTTTTTT
CDR3 protein: CASTTSPNTGELFF
D gene: .
J gene: TRBJ2-2
V gene: TRBV10-2
clone size: .

CDR3 DNA: TGCGCCAGCAGCCACCTATTTGAGCGGCGTTCGGGCAATCAGCCCCAGCATTTT
CDR3 protein: CASSHLFERRSGNQPQHF
D gene: .
J gene: TRBJ1-5
V gene: TRBV4-1
clone size: .

CDR3 DNA: TGCGCCAGCAGCCGGAAAGACACCACTGAGGGCTCCTACAATGAGCAGTTCTTC
CDR3 protein: CASSRKDTTEGSYNEQFF
D gene: .
J gene: TRBJ2-1
V gene: TRBV5-1
clone size: .

CDR3 DNA: TGTGCCAGTAGTATCAGGACAGTCCCGGTCACTGAGCAGTTCTTC
CDR3 protein: CASSIRTVPVTEQFF
D gene: .
J gene: TRBJ2-1
V gene: TRBV19
clone size: once

CDR3 DNA: TGTGCCAGCAGCTTACTAGCGGGGGAGATCACAGATACGCAGTATTTT
CDR3 protein: CASSLLAGEITDTQYF
D gene: TRBD2
J gene: TRBJ2-3
V gene: TRBV13
clone size: .

CDR3 DNA: TGTGCCAGCAGAAGACAGGGGGTGACTGAAGCTTTCTTT
CDR3 protein: CASRRQGVTEAFF
D gene: TRBD1
J gene: TRBJ1-1
V gene: TRBV2
clone size: .

CDR3 DNA: TGTGCCAGCAGCGCACACGGGGAGCTGTTTTTT
CDR3 protein: CASSAHGELFF
D gene: .
J gene: TRBJ2-2
V gene: TRBV9
clone size: .

CDR3 DNA: TGCAGCGTTGGGGGACTAGCGGGGACGACCTACGAGCAGTACTTC
CDR3 protein: CSVGGLAGTTYEQYF
D gene: TRBD2
J gene: TRBJ2-7
V gene: TRBV29-1
clone size: .

CDR3 DNA: TGTGCCAGCAGCTTACGGGACAACGGCAAAGCTTTCTTT
CDR3 protein: CASSLRDNGKAFF
D gene: .
J gene: TRBJ1-1
V gene: TRBV7-2
clone size: once

CDR3 DNA: TGTGCCAGCAGCAGGGAACTAGTAATGAACACTGAAGCTTTCTTT
CDR3 protein: CASSRELVMNTEAFF
D gene: .
J gene: TRBJ1-1
V gene: TRBV7-2
clone size: .

CDR3 DNA: TGTGCCAGCAGCGGTCTAGCGGGGGCGCACCAGTTCTTC
CDR3 protein: CASSGLAGAHQFF
D gene: TRBD2
J gene: TRBJ2-1
V gene: TRBV9
clone size: few

CDR3 DNA: TGCAGCGTTGAGGGGACAGGTACCTACGAGCAGTACTTC
CDR3 protein: CSVEGTGTYEQYF
D gene: TRBD1
J gene: TRBJ2-7
V gene: TRBV29-1
clone size: .

CDR3 DNA: TGTGCCAGCAGCGGACAGGGACCCACAGGCGGGGAGCTGTTTTTT
CDR3 protein: CASSGQGPTGGELFF
D gene: TRBD1
J gene: TRBJ2-2
V gene: TRBV7-9
clone size: .

CDR3 DNA: TGTGCCAGCAGCCCGGGGCTAGCGGGGGGGTCCTACAATGAGCAGTTCTTC
CDR3 protein: CASSPGLAGGSYNEQFF
D gene: TRBD2
J gene: TRBJ2-1
V gene: TRBV13
clone size: .

CDR3 DNA: TGCGCCAGCAGCCCGGGACAGGGGGGAGAAAAACTGTTTTTT
CDR3 protein: CASSPGQGGEKLFF
D gene: TRBD1
J gene: TRBJ1-4
V gene: TRBV5-1
clone size: few

CDR3 DNA: TGTGCCAGCAGCGTAGCAGGTGGAAACACCATATATTTT
CDR3 protein: CASSVAGGNTIYF
D gene: .
J gene: TRBJ1-3
V gene: TRBV9
clone size: once

CDR3 DNA: TGTGCCAGCAGTGATTTGCACTCGTATAGCAATCAGCCCCAGCATTTT
CDR3 protein: CASSDLHSYSNQPQHF
D gene: .
J gene: TRBJ1-5
V gene: TRBV6-1
clone size: .

CDR3 DNA: TGCAGCGTTGATGGGCAGGGCTATGGCTACACCTTC
CDR3 protein: CSVDGQGYGYTF
D gene: .
J gene: TRBJ1-2
V gene: TRBV29-1
clone size: .